The 12 T cell receptor beta chains presented below share a single source sample, sequenced in a study of blood T cells in healthy people across ages. Sample-barcoded 5' priming and a J-beta primer mix drove a second PCR of about 6 to 12 cycles. MiXCR, run by TCRdb on the 5' RACE reads, gives a single entry per CDR3 protein. The table includes 850,000 to 1,000,000 distinct CDR3 sequences, 45% to 60% detected once. What was sequenced was blood. These receptors all stem from a woman aged 60-75 years in good health.

Regarding this clonotype: Compared with germline, one end of the junction differs, possibly owing to a read error. V gene TRBV7-2 combines with J gene TRBJ2-3; D ambiguous. The CDR3 runs 16 residues. CDR1 and CDR2 (germline): SGHTA, FQGNSA. The DNA of the CDR3 is TGTGCCAGCGGCTTAGTGTGGCGGTCAAGCACAGATACGCAGTATTTT. This translates into CASGLVWRSSTDTQYF.

The chain couples TRBV5-1 to TRBJ2-1; tentatively, D is TRBD1 (5 bases). Germline CDR1 SGHRS, CDR2 YFSETQ. CDR3 length equals 13 residues. V lost 4 bases to trimming and J lost 7 bases, with 12 bases between them. The chain's CDR3 is CASSVGQVNEQFF. The CDR3 DNA reads TGCGCCAGCAGCGTGGGGCAGGTAAATGAGCAGTTCTTC.

This chain connects TRBV20-1 to TRBJ1-5; 9 nucleotides agree with TRBD1. Germline V gene data show CDR1 as DFQATT and CDR2 as SNEGSKA (reference sequence). CDR3 size: 14 residues. After removal of 3 bases from V and 7 bases from J, the junction contained 7 bases not matched to a gene. The DNA for the CDR3 is TGCAGTGCTAGGGACAGGGGAGGTGGACAGCCCCAGCATTTT. Its protein is CSARDRGGGQPQHF.

CDR3 in amino acids: CASGRGETSTDTQYF. DNA of the CDR3: TGTGCCAGCGGTAGGGGGGAAACCTCCACAGATACGCAGTATTTT. The chain combines TRBV12-3 or TRBV12-4 with TRBJ2-3; D may match TRBD1 or TRBD2 (6 bases each). The CDR3 has 15 amino acids. The ends were cut back, 8 bases at V and 2 bases at J, with 17 bases in the middle.

This clonotype was counted between two and nine times. The rearrangement joins TRBV11-2 to TRBJ2-1, with TRBD1 matching 8 bases. Germline V CDR1 and CDR2: SGHAT, FQNNGV. Trimming cost V 3 bases and J 7 bases; bases outside gene matches: 8. The CDR3 length is 15 residues. The CDR3 loop reads CASSLIRGLGNEQFF. The CDR3 DNA is TGTGCCAGCAGCTTGATCAGGGGGCTAGGGAATGAGCAGTTCTTC.

The V call is TRBV12-3 or TRBV12-4, the J call TRBJ2-1, with TRBD2 matching over 7 bases. Losses at the gene ends were 10 bases for V and 5 bases for J; bases not matched to a gene: 8. The CDR3 runs 13 residues. CDR3: CATTGTTHNEQFF. The DNA for the CDR3 is TGTGCCACCACCGGGACTACTCACAATGAGCAGTTCTTC.

The chain links TRBV10-3 to TRBJ2-7; 8 positions match TRBD1. The CDR3 totals 15 residues. CDR1 is ENHRY and CDR2 is SYGVKD in the germline V gene. Trimming at V came to 3 bases and at J to 5 bases, leaving 9 bases not matched to a gene. This chain's CDR3 is CAISDYPTGVDEQYV. In DNA, the CDR3 is TGTGCCATCAGTGATTATCCGACAGGGGTAGACGAGCAGTACGTC.

This chain links TRBV20-1 with TRBJ2-7, with D perhaps assigned TRBD1 or TRBD2 (6 bases each). Germline V gene sequence: CDR1 DFQATT, CDR2 SNEGSKA (reference sequence). Trimming cost V 6 bases and J 5 bases, with 17 bases left between them. CDR3 length: 13 amino acids. The CDR3 nucleotides read TGCAGTGCAACGGAGGGACACGACGACGAGCAGTACTTC. Its translation: CSATEGHDDEQYF.

To note about this clonotype: The junction and the germline gene differ at one end; a read error may be behind it. J is TRBJ2-7 and V is TRBV29-1; 7 nucleotides align to TRBD1. The CDR3 contains 10 residues. Germline V gives CDR1 SQVTM, CDR2 ANQGSEA. The CDR3 reads CGVEEGTAYF. In nucleotides, the CDR3 is TGCGGCGTTGAAGAGGGGACAGCGTACTTC.

The chain employs TRBV10-3 and TRBJ2-5; D is possibly TRBD1 or TRBD2 (6 bases each). CDR1 ENHRY and CDR2 SYGVKD come from the germline V gene. The CDR3 runs 15 residues. V lost 3 bases and J lost 1, with 12 bases in between. Written as DNA, the CDR3 is TGTGCCATCAGTGAATGGGGGGCATTCCAAGAGACCCAGTACTTC. This encodes CAISEWGAFQETQYF.

As regards this clonotype: With a much larger clone just one base away, this may be a read error. The chain is built from TRBV7-2 and TRBJ2-3; 7 bases agree with TRBD1. CDR1 is SGHTA and CDR2 is FQGNSA in the germline V gene. This CDR3 comprises 15 residues. Trimming cost V 1 base and J 0 bases; bases outside gene matches: 1. CDR3 residues: CASSLGGQSTDTQYF. The CDR3, as DNA: TGTGCCAGCAGCTTAGGGGGACAGAGCACAGATACGCAGTATTTT. The full variable domain, in which reference TRBV7-2 and TRBJ2-3 provide the parts outside the CDR3, is GAGVSQSPSNKVTEKGKDVELRCDPISGHTALYWYRQSLGQGLEFLIYFQGNSAPDKSGLPSDRFSAERTGGSVSTLTIQRTQQEDSAVYLCASSLGGQSTDTQYFGPGTRLTVL.

J is TRBJ2-7 and V is TRBV7-9; D is unclear. With 4 bases removed from V and 7 bases from J, the gap between germline ends came to 14 bases. CDR1 and CDR2 from the germline V gene are SEHNR and FQNEAQ (reference sequence). The CDR3 spans 13 residues. The CDR3 loop is CASSSKGPNEQYF. The CDR3 region has the DNA TGTGCCAGCAGCTCCAAGGGCCCCAATGAGCAGTACTTC.